This T cell receptor beta chain is drawn from a study of neoadjuvant nivolumab and ipilimumab in lung cancer. Clones were sequenced by immunoSEQ multiplex PCR, and TCRdb holds only the in-frame ones, with some missing. The repertoire consists of under 20,000 clones, with around 87% occurring once and the leading ten covering around 2.1%. Regarding the study as a whole: Higher pretherapy blood TCR richness went with higher resected-tumor richness.

Germline CDR1 is MNHEY and CDR2 is SVGAGI. There are 14 residues in the CDR3. Trimming left V 6 bases short and J 2 bases short, with 14 bases between. A remark on this clone: As yet, its antigen is unknown.

The V gene is TRBV6-5, the J gene TRBJ2-7; tentatively, D is TRBD1 or TRBD2 (5 bases each). Sequencing used peripheral blood, obtained before neoadjuvant nivolumab, alone or with ipilimumab. This sequence was found in an adult with non-small cell lung cancer. The CDR3 nucleotides read TGTGCCAGCAGGGGGGACGGGACGACCTACGAGCAGTACTTC. Protein product: CASRGDGTTYEQYF.